This paragraph reports one TCR beta chain. Its antigen is still unknown. This record comes from a study of blood T cells in healthy people across ages. Study-wide findings and caveats: Naive T cell percentage showed a strong correlation with TCR beta diversity. Diversity figures derived from one million T cells were judged to underestimate the true value.

Primed by a sample-barcoded 5' primer and a J-beta primer mix, a second PCR proceeded for about 7 to 12 cycles. Paired-end reads containing CDR3 totaled no fewer than 3 million for each sample. TCRdb analysed the 5' RACE reads with MiXCR anew, one entry per CDR3 protein. This sample carries 1.5 million to 2 million distinct CDR3 sequences, about 50% of them seen once, and the ten largest clones take roughly 2.1%. The CDR3 spans 14 residues. The germline V and J ends were trimmed by 3 bases and 7 bases, with 13 bases remaining between them. The material sequenced was blood. The clonotype originates from a woman in her thirties or forties in good health. The chain employs TRBV12-3 or TRBV12-4 and TRBJ2-1; unclear D gene. The CDR3 here is CASSFARIRNEQFF. The CDR3 DNA reads TGTGCCAGCAGTTTTGCTAGAATCCGTAATGAGCAGTTCTTC.